Listed below are T cell receptor beta chains from one sample, sequenced in a study of T cells in Graves' hyperthyroidism and ophthalmopathy. TCRdb recomputed calls from the multiplex PCR reads with MiXCR, one row per CDR3 protein. The sample records over 700,000 distinct CDR3 sequences, around 20% being singletons. Source material: blood. The source of these receptors is a woman aged 50 to 60 with Graves' hyperthyroidism that later progressed to Graves' ophthalmopathy. CDR3s include the opening cysteine and the closing phenylalanine or tryptophan. D genes are given only for firm matches. Some rows mark clone size as missing; the rest say once, few, many or name a class of expanded clone.

TRBJ2-1 TRBD2 TRBV10-2 once CASRDTGTSGGAGNEQFF TGCGCCAGCAGAGATACCGGGACTAGCGGGGGGGCCGGCAATGAGCAGTTCTTC
TRBJ2-7 - TRBV11-2 many CASISYMGPSPYEQYF TGTGCCAGCATCTCTTATATGGGTCCCTCCCCTTACGAGCAGTACTTC
TRBJ1-1 TRBD1 TRBV3-1 many CASSRRQGWAFF TGTGCCAGCAGCCGCCGACAGGGGTGGGCTTTCTTT
TRBJ1-5 - TRBV2 - CACSASSTNVKQPQHF TGTGCCTGCAGTGCGTCGTCAACAAACGTGAAGCAGCCCCAGCATTTT
TRBJ1-1 - TRBV7-9 many CASSLYSGTNTEAFF TGTGCCAGCAGCTTATATTCCGGGACGAACACTGAAGCTTTCTTT
TRBJ2-7 TRBD1 TRBV4-1 - CASSQLGQSYEQYF TGCGCCAGCAGCCAGTTGGGACAGTCCTACGAGCAGTACTTC
TRBJ1-4 - TRBV5-1 - CASRPGHDSATNEKLFF TGCGCCAGCAGACCCGGACATGACAGTGCAACTAATGAAAAACTGTTTTTT
TRBJ1-5 - TRBV20-1 few CSASGGIGQPQHF TGCAGTGCTAGTGGGGGGATAGGCCAGCCCCAGCATTTT
TRBJ2-4 - TRBV11-2 many CASSLDLSPAAIQYF TGTGCCAGCAGCTTAGACTTGTCTCCGGCAGCCATTCAGTACTTC
TRBJ2-3 - TRBV12-3/TRBV12-4 few CASSFVRLGGRSSTDTQYF TGTGCCAGCAGTTTTGTGAGGTTGGGCGGACGATCTAGCACAGATACGCAGTATTTT
TRBJ2-1 - TRBV5-1 many CASSRLEGSYNEQFF TGCGCCAGCAGCCGGCTAGAGGGCTCCTACAATGAGCAGTTCTTC
TRBJ1-4 - TRBV5-1 - CASSSRDATNEKLFF TGCGCCAGCAGCTCTCGGGATGCAACTAATGAAAAACTGTTTTTT
TRBJ1-2 - TRBV12-3/TRBV12-4 once CASKGQLNYGYTF TGTGCCAGCAAAGGCCAGCTTAACTATGGCTACACCTTC
TRBJ2-7 TRBD1 TRBV7-9 few CASSLPDRGVYEQYF TGTGCCAGCAGCTTACCGGACAGGGGAGTCTACGAGCAGTACTTC
TRBJ2-7 TRBD2 TRBV6-1 many CASSSDLAGAYEQYF TGTGCCAGCAGTTCCGATCTAGCGGGGGCCTACGAGCAGTACTTC
TRBJ2-1 TRBD2 TRBV7-3 few CASSPSSGGIDEQFF TGTGCCAGCAGCCCTAGTAGCGGGGGAATCGATGAGCAGTTCTTC
TRBJ2-3 TRBD1 TRBV11-2 many CASSLNSGQASTDTQYF TGTGCCAGCAGCTTGAATTCTGGACAGGCTAGCACAGATACGCAGTATTTT
TRBJ1-5 - TRBV6-1 - CASSEAASQPQHF TGTGCCAGCAGTGAAGCGGCCTCTCAGCCCCAGCATTTT
TRBJ1-2 - TRBV12-3/TRBV12-4 few CASSITAGGGYGYTF TGTGCCAGCAGCATCACGGCGGGGGGCGGCTATGGCTACACCTTC
TRBJ2-7 TRBD1 TRBV27 few CASSPRDREAYEQYF TGTGCCAGCAGTCCCAGGGACAGGGAGGCGTACGAGCAGTACTTC
TRBJ2-7 TRBD1 TRBV13 - CASSLGPPDRGWAYEQYF TGTGCCAGCAGCTTAGGGCCCCCCGACAGGGGTTGGGCCTACGAGCAGTACTTC
TRBJ2-3 - TRBV6-2/TRBV6-3 few CASSYSSGLNPDTQYF TGTGCCAGCAGTTACTCGAGCGGCCTTAACCCAGATACGCAGTATTTT
TRBJ2-1 TRBD1 TRBV5-1 many CASRPSEGASYNEQFF TGCGCCAGCAGGCCGTCCGAGGGGGCCTCCTACAATGAGCAGTTCTTC
TRBJ1-1 TRBD1 TRBV18 many CASSGRDSDTEAFF TGTGCCAGCTCAGGCCGGGACAGCGACACTGAAGCTTTCTTT
TRBJ1-4 - TRBV9 few CASSPEGGTNEKLFF TGTGCCAGCAGCCCGGAAGGGGGAACTAATGAAAAACTGTTTTTT
TRBJ2-3 TRBD2 TRBV29-1 - CSVRHKSYTSGGSTDTQYF TGCAGCGTTCGCCACAAATCTTACACTAGCGGGGGTAGCACAGATACGCAGTATTTT
TRBJ2-1 TRBD2 TRBV7-2 many CASSLEASGGYEQFF TGTGCCAGCAGCTTAGAGGCTAGCGGGGGCTATGAGCAGTTCTTC